A single T cell receptor beta chain is shown here with its context. Its matching antigen is unknown. Trimming pared 5 bases from V and 4 bases from J, leaving 13 bases between. The CDR3 totals 14 residues. CDR1 and CDR2 (germline): SGHRS, YFSETQ. With 60 Vbeta and 13 Jbeta primers, the PCR was carried out. Libraries were prepared by immunoSEQ multiplex PCR; TCRdb keeps only in-frame clonotypes and omits some of them. The top ten clones hold around 4.2% of a sample with about 65,000 clones, around four fifths of them seen once. These data belong to a study of cytomegalovirus exposure and HLA in healthy donors. Overall study results and limits: In vitro assays verified that a few CMV-associated chains recognized CMV antigens specifically.

This TCR came from a woman aged 25 to 39 in good health and CMV-seronegative. The sequencing sample was made of PBMCs. This chain connects TRBV5-1 to TRBJ1-5; TRBD1 might be the D (6 bases). The DNA for the CDR3 is TGCGCCAGCAGTCTTGGACAGCCGAATCAGCCCCAGCATTTT. Its translation is CASSLGQPNQPQHF.